What follows are 12 T cell receptor beta chains derived from one specimen sequenced in a study of blood T cell repertoires in COVID-19. Sequenced by immunoSEQ multiplex PCR; TCRdb stores in-frame clones only, minus some. The table has roughly 440,000 clones, more than 70% seen once. Material: peripheral blood. The source of these receptors is a woman in her forties or fifties with COVID-19, enrolled during active disease.

V and J are TRBV6-4 and TRBJ2-7; D gene ambiguous. Between the trimmed V and J ends, which lost 6 bases and 1 base, there was a span of 7 bases. Germline V gene lookup returns CDR1 MRHNA and CDR2 SNTAGT. There are 12 residues in the CDR3. In DNA, the CDR3 is TGTGCCAGCAGCGCCCTATCCTACGAGCAGTACTTC. Its protein is CASSALSYEQYF.

The chain uses TRBV18 and TRBJ2-1; D not certain. The V gene's germline CDR1 is KGHSH and CDR2 LQKENI. The CDR3 covers 14 residues. V lost 6 bases and J lost 6, with 15 bases in between. As DNA, the CDR3 is TGTGCCAGCTCCAGGTCCCCTCACGGCAATGAGCAGTTCTTC. Translation gives CASSRSPHGNEQFF.

The chain has TRBV21-1 and TRBJ2-7; the D call TRBD1 from the table was never checked on the DNA. TRBV21-1 is assigned pseudogene status. The CDR3 runs 15 residues. The CDR3 reads CASSLSTGDLYEQYF. CDR3 coding DNA: TGTGCCAGCAGCCTCTCGACAGGAGATCTCTACGAGCAGTACTTC.

The gene calls are TRBV5-8 and TRBJ2-4; D call uncertain. The germline V and J ends were trimmed by 4 bases and 7 bases, with 3 bases remaining between them. The CDR3 has 10 amino acids. The germline V gene has CDR1 SGHTS and CDR2 YDEGEE. CDR3 in amino acids: CASSANIQYF. In DNA, the CDR3 is TGTGCCAGCAGCGCGAACATTCAGTACTTC.

This clone was counted between two and nine times. The chain links TRBV18 to TRBJ2-5; TRBD2 agrees at 8 bases. Germline trimming cut 2 bases from V and 2 bases from J; bases unmatched to any gene: 7. The CDR3 extends over 16 amino acids. The V gene's germline CDR1 is KGHSH and CDR2 LQKENI. CDR3 amino acids: CASSPRRSGGQETQYF. Here the CDR3 DNA reads TGTGCCAGCTCACCAAGGCGCAGCGGGGGTCAAGAGACCCAGTACTTC.

The CDR3 spells CASSVSGGAGDTQYF. CDR3 coding DNA: TGTGCCAGCAGCGTAAGCGGGGGGGCGGGAGATACGCAGTATTTT. The chain joins TRBV9 to TRBJ2-3; TRBD2 agrees at 10 bases. CDR3 length: 15 residues. J was trimmed by 5 bases and V by 1 base; bases with no gene match: 4. Germline CDR1 and CDR2: SGDLS and YYNGEE.

The chain employs TRBV29-1 and TRBJ2-4; TRBD1 might be the D (5 bases). Looked up from germline, CDR1 is SQVTM and CDR2 is ANQGSEA. The CDR3 length is 12 residues. Trimming stripped 7 bases from V and 7 bases from J, with 14 bases between. CDR3 sequence: CSAGAAMNIQYF. The CDR3 DNA sequence: TGCAGCGCTGGGGCGGCAATGAACATTCAGTACTTC.

This sequence joins TRBV7-3 and TRBJ1-1, with a weak D call TRBD1 (5 bases). The CDR3 covers 14 residues. Germline V gives CDR1 SGHTA, CDR2 FQGTGA. The V gene lost 5 bases and the J gene lost 8 bases, with 18 bases spanning the gap. CDR3 DNA: TGTGCCAGCAGCCCCCGGGGGGGAAGTGGGGAAGCTTTCTTT. This encodes CASSPRGGSGEAFF.

This chain uses TRBV6-5 with TRBJ2-2, with D possibly TRBD1 on 6 matching bases. Germline V gene sequence: CDR1 MNHEY, CDR2 SVGAGI. The CDR3 is 14 residues long. V was shortened by 6 bases and J by 0 bases, with 8 bases between the two germline ends. Here the CDR3 DNA reads TGTGCCAGCAGCCGGACAGCGAACACCGGGGAGCTGTTTTTT. Translation gives CASSRTANTGELFF.

The chain recombines TRBV5-5 with TRBJ2-1, with 10 nucleotides matching TRBD1. Trimming took 4 bases from V and 5 from J; bases not matched to a gene: 3. The CDR3 spans 14 residues. Germline assignment: CDR1 SGHKS and CDR2 YYEKEE (reference sequence). The chain's CDR3 is CASSPGTGDNEQFF. In DNA, the CDR3 is TGTGCCAGCAGCCCGGGGACAGGGGACAATGAGCAGTTCTTC.

The J gene is TRBJ2-7, the V gene TRBV15; 10 nucleotides match TRBD1. CDR1 is LNHNV and CDR2 is YYDKDF in the germline V gene (reference sequence). V was pared by 3 bases and J by 5 bases, with 13 bases of the junction left unmatched. The CDR3 extends over 17 amino acids. This chain's CDR3 is CATSRESIRDRGNEQYF. CDR3 DNA: TGTGCCACCAGCAGGGAAAGTATTAGGGACAGGGGAAACGAGCAGTACTTC. Variable domain in full (rest from reference TRBV15 and TRBJ2-7): DAMVIQNPRYQVTQFGKPVTLSCSQTLNHNVMYWYQQKSSQAPKLLFHYYDKDFNNEADTPDNFQSRRPNTSFCFLDIRSPGLGDTAMYLCATSRESIRDRGNEQYFGPGTRLTVT.

The rearrangement uses TRBV12-5 and TRBJ1-2, with D hard to call. The CDR3 runs to 14 residues. Germline loops: CDR1 LGHNT, CDR2 FRNRAP. Trimming left V 3 bases short and J 5 bases short, with 13 bases between. The CDR3 loop is CASGFRSALYGYTF. In nucleotides, the CDR3 is TGTGCTAGTGGTTTTCGTAGCGCTCTATATGGCTACACCTTC.